The rows below give T cell receptor beta chains drawn from one sample of a study of Ad26.COV2.S vaccination and SARS-CoV-2 variants. The method was immunoSEQ multiplex PCR; TCRdb's version includes in-frame clones alone and lacks a portion of them. The sample has some 290,000 clones, approximately 86% seen once. The sequencing used peripheral blood, collected in a trial of Ad26.COV2.S vaccine versus placebo. The receptors were gathered from a person between 18 and 65 years old who received the Ad26.COV2.S COVID-19 vaccine or a placebo. CDR3s include the opening cysteine and the closing phenylalanine or tryptophan. The order of the fields is CDR3 protein, CDR3 DNA, clone size, V gene, D gene, J gene. D genes are given only for firm matches. Clone size is shown for a subset of rows, as once, few, many or a class of expanded clone.

cdr3_aa: CASSPRDRDVETQYF
cdr3_nt: TGTGCCAGCAGTCCCCGGGACAGGGATGTAGAGACCCAGTACTTC
clone_size: .
v_call: TRBV6-5
d_call: TRBD1
j_call: TRBJ2-5

cdr3_aa: CASRRSGGVDEQFF
cdr3_nt: TGTGCCAGCAGACGATCGGGGGGGGTCGATGAGCAGTTCTTC
clone_size: .
v_call: TRBV7-2
d_call: TRBD2
j_call: TRBJ2-1

cdr3_aa: CAISEGYLSYEQYF
cdr3_nt: TGTGCCATCAGTGAGGGCTACCTCTCCTACGAGCAGTACTTC
clone_size: .
v_call: TRBV10-3
d_call: .
j_call: TRBJ2-7

cdr3_aa: CASSFRDRESDTQYF
cdr3_nt: TGTGCCAGCAGCTTCCGGGACAGGGAATCAGATACGCAGTATTTT
clone_size: .
v_call: TRBV9
d_call: TRBD1
j_call: TRBJ2-3

cdr3_aa: CASSLRASGGIIEQFF
cdr3_nt: TGTGCCAGCAGCTTAAGGGCTAGCGGGGGGATTATTGAGCAGTTCTTC
clone_size: .
v_call: TRBV7-6
d_call: TRBD2
j_call: TRBJ2-1

cdr3_aa: CASSPWGGSYEQYF
cdr3_nt: TGTGCCAGTAGTCCATGGGGGGGATCCTACGAGCAGTACTTC
clone_size: once
v_call: TRBV19
d_call: TRBD2
j_call: TRBJ2-7

cdr3_aa: CATSETTAADTQYF
cdr3_nt: TGTGCCACCAGTGAGACGACAGCCGCAGATACGCAGTATTTT
clone_size: .
v_call: TRBV24-1
d_call: .
j_call: TRBJ2-3

cdr3_aa: CCGRTNTEAFF
cdr3_nt: TGCTGCGGCAGAACGAACACTGAAGCTTTCTTT
clone_size: .
v_call: TRBV29-1
d_call: .
j_call: TRBJ1-1

cdr3_aa: CASSDDRGYEQYF
cdr3_nt: TGCGCCAGCAGTGACGACAGGGGGTACGAGCAGTACTTC
clone_size: .
v_call: TRBV10-2
d_call: TRBD1
j_call: TRBJ2-7

cdr3_aa: CASSFLVKGNRGPRNQPQHF
cdr3_nt: TGTGCCAGCAGCTTCTTGGTTAAGGGAAACAGGGGGCCTAGGAATCAGCCCCAGCATTTT
clone_size: .
v_call: TRBV7-8
d_call: TRBD1
j_call: TRBJ1-5

cdr3_aa: CASSLESSASTDTQYF
cdr3_nt: TGCGCCAGCAGCTTGGAATCAAGTGCGAGCACAGATACGCAGTATTTT
clone_size: .
v_call: TRBV5-1
d_call: .
j_call: TRBJ2-3

cdr3_aa: CASSEYEGELYNEQFF
cdr3_nt: TGTGCCAGCAGTGAATATGAGGGGGAGCTGTACAATGAGCAGTTCTTC
clone_size: .
v_call: TRBV2
d_call: .
j_call: TRBJ2-1

cdr3_aa: CASSKGTGTPSNYGYTF
cdr3_nt: TGTGCCAGCAGCAAAGGGACCGGGACACCATCCAACTATGGCTACACCTTC
clone_size: once
v_call: TRBV21-1
d_call: .
j_call: TRBJ1-2

cdr3_aa: CASSLEGFVDEQYF
cdr3_nt: TGCGCCAGCAGCTTGGAGGGGTTTGTCGACGAGCAGTACTTC
clone_size: once
v_call: TRBV5-1
d_call: .
j_call: TRBJ2-7

cdr3_aa: CASKGPRGGSRFYGYTF
cdr3_nt: TGTGCCAGCAAGGGACCACGGGGAGGCAGCCGTTTTTATGGCTACACCTTC
clone_size: .
v_call: TRBV2
d_call: .
j_call: TRBJ1-2

cdr3_aa: CASSQGTSNYGYTF
cdr3_nt: TGTGCCAGCAGTCAGGGTACTTCTAACTATGGCTACACCTTC
clone_size: .
v_call: TRBV7-9
d_call: .
j_call: TRBJ1-2

cdr3_aa: CASSYGQNSYNEQFF
cdr3_nt: TGCGCCAGCAGCTACGGACAGAACTCCTACAATGAGCAGTTCTTC
clone_size: .
v_call: TRBV5-1
d_call: .
j_call: TRBJ2-1

cdr3_aa: CASSLVGHTEAFF
cdr3_nt: TGTGCCAGCAGTTTGGTGGGCCACACTGAAGCTTTCTTT
clone_size: few
v_call: TRBV12-3/TRBV12-4
d_call: .
j_call: TRBJ1-1

cdr3_aa: CASSLAGTGLYTDTQYF
cdr3_nt: TGTGCCAGCAGCTTAGCCGGGACAGGACTATACACAGATACGCAGTATTTT
clone_size: .
v_call: TRBV7-9
d_call: TRBD1
j_call: TRBJ2-3

cdr3_aa: CASHVPGNEKLFF
cdr3_nt: TGTGCCAGTCATGTTCCAGGGAACGAAAAACTGTTTTTT
clone_size: .
v_call: TRBV19
d_call: .
j_call: TRBJ1-4

cdr3_aa: CASSFGRAVPGELFF
cdr3_nt: TGTGCCAGCAGTTTCGGAAGGGCGGTCCCCGGGGAGCTGTTTTTT
clone_size: .
v_call: TRBV28
d_call: .
j_call: TRBJ2-2

cdr3_aa: CASSPTGGPETQYF
cdr3_nt: TGCGCCAGCAGCCCAACAGGGGGCCCGGAGACCCAGTACTTC
clone_size: .
v_call: TRBV5-1
d_call: TRBD1
j_call: TRBJ2-5

cdr3_aa: CASSLDAGGLYNEQFF
cdr3_nt: TGTGCCAGCAGCTTAGATGCGGGGGGGCTATACAATGAGCAGTTCTTC
clone_size: once
v_call: TRBV7-9
d_call: TRBD2
j_call: TRBJ2-1

cdr3_aa: CASSLSGGPYNEQFF
cdr3_nt: TGTGCCAGCAGCTTGAGCGGGGGGCCCTACAATGAGCAGTTCTTC
clone_size: few
v_call: TRBV7-9
d_call: TRBD2
j_call: TRBJ2-1

cdr3_aa: CASSMNRGDNQPQHF
cdr3_nt: TGTGCCAGTAGTATGAACAGGGGAGACAATCAGCCCCAGCATTTT
clone_size: .
v_call: TRBV19
d_call: TRBD1
j_call: TRBJ1-5

cdr3_aa: CASSLLEPGGSGNQPQHF
cdr3_nt: TGTGCCAGCAGTTTATTAGAGCCTGGAGGGAGTGGCAATCAGCCCCAGCATTTT
clone_size: .
v_call: TRBV28
d_call: .
j_call: TRBJ1-5

cdr3_aa: CATSSSFETGILNTEAFF
cdr3_nt: TGTGCCACCAGCAGCTCCTTTGAGACAGGGATATTGAACACTGAAGCTTTCTTT
clone_size: many
v_call: TRBV15
d_call: TRBD1
j_call: TRBJ1-1

cdr3_aa: CASSLSGRLTPLHF
cdr3_nt: TGTGCCAGCAGTTTATCGGGACGCTTAACACCCCTCCACTTT
clone_size: .
v_call: TRBV27
d_call: .
j_call: TRBJ1-6

cdr3_aa: CASSPRQPGPGDTEAFF
cdr3_nt: TGTGCCAGCTCACCACGGCAACCGGGCCCTGGGGACACTGAAGCTTTCTTT
clone_size: .
v_call: TRBV18
d_call: .
j_call: TRBJ1-1

cdr3_aa: CASTPDRDYGYTF
cdr3_nt: TGTGCCAGCACCCCGGACAGGGACTATGGCTACACCTTC
clone_size: few
v_call: TRBV12-3/TRBV12-4
d_call: TRBD1
j_call: TRBJ1-2

cdr3_aa: CASSPPSGQGTYEQYF
cdr3_nt: TGTGCCAGCAGCCCGCCATCGGGGCAGGGGACCTACGAGCAGTACTTC
clone_size: .
v_call: TRBV7-9
d_call: .
j_call: TRBJ2-7

cdr3_aa: CASSLGQGKNEQFF
cdr3_nt: TGCGCCAGCAGCTTGGGACAGGGGAAAAATGAGCAGTTCTTC
clone_size: .
v_call: TRBV5-1
d_call: TRBD1
j_call: TRBJ2-1

cdr3_aa: CASSYSRTYGYTF
cdr3_nt: TGTGCCAGCAGTTACTCGCGGACCTATGGCTACACCTTC
clone_size: .
v_call: TRBV6-5
d_call: .
j_call: TRBJ1-2

cdr3_aa: CASSFRGEGEQFF
cdr3_nt: TGTGCCAGCAGCTTCAGGGGGGAGGGTGAGCAGTTCTTC
clone_size: .
v_call: TRBV3-1/TRBV3-2
d_call: .
j_call: TRBJ2-1

cdr3_aa: CASSADRVGTEAFF
cdr3_nt: TGTGCCAGCTCAGCCGACAGGGTCGGCACTGAAGCTTTCTTT
clone_size: .
v_call: TRBV18
d_call: TRBD1
j_call: TRBJ1-1

cdr3_aa: CASSVLAGGTGELFF
cdr3_nt: TGTGCCAGCAGTGTCCTAGCGGGGGGGACCGGGGAGCTGTTTTTT
clone_size: .
v_call: TRBV2
d_call: TRBD2
j_call: TRBJ2-2

cdr3_aa: CAISEGFTNEKLFF
cdr3_nt: TGTGCCATCAGTGAAGGGTTTACTAATGAAAAACTGTTTTTT
clone_size: .
v_call: TRBV10-3
d_call: .
j_call: TRBJ1-4

cdr3_aa: CASSSLDRGTDTQYF
cdr3_nt: TGTGCCAGCAGTTCGCTGGACAGGGGCACAGATACGCAGTATTTT
clone_size: .
v_call: TRBV28
d_call: TRBD1
j_call: TRBJ2-3

cdr3_aa: CASRTKGQGNTEAFF
cdr3_nt: TGTGCCAGCAGAACCAAGGGACAGGGGAACACTGAAGCTTTCTTT
clone_size: .
v_call: TRBV28
d_call: TRBD1
j_call: TRBJ1-1

cdr3_aa: CASSEWGTNYEQYF
cdr3_nt: TGTGCCAGCAGTGAATGGGGGACTAACTACGAGCAGTACTTC
clone_size: .
v_call: TRBV2
d_call: TRBD2
j_call: TRBJ2-7

cdr3_aa: CASSELSSNTGELFF
cdr3_nt: TGTGCCAGCAGTGAACTTTCTTCGAACACCGGGGAGCTGTTTTTT
clone_size: .
v_call: TRBV25-1
d_call: .
j_call: TRBJ2-2

cdr3_aa: CASSLQNRGGYTF
cdr3_nt: TGTGCCAGCAGCTTACAAAACAGGGGAGGCTACACCTTC
clone_size: .
v_call: TRBV7-9
d_call: TRBD1
j_call: TRBJ1-2

cdr3_aa: CASMGAPGQGANYGYTF
cdr3_nt: TGTGCCAGCATGGGGGCGCCGGGACAGGGGGCTAACTATGGCTACACCTTC
clone_size: few
v_call: TRBV28
d_call: TRBD1
j_call: TRBJ1-2

cdr3_aa: CAWSDYPRRGSQPQHF
cdr3_nt: TGTGCCTGGAGTGATTATCCGCGCAGGGGAAGTCAGCCCCAGCATTTT
clone_size: .
v_call: TRBV30
d_call: .
j_call: TRBJ1-5

cdr3_aa: CASTQGNTEAFF
cdr3_nt: TGTGCCAGTACCCAGGGGAACACTGAAGCTTTCTTT
clone_size: .
v_call: TRBV6-5
d_call: .
j_call: TRBJ1-1

cdr3_aa: CASSYSRVGNTIYF
cdr3_nt: TGTGCCAGCAGTTACTCGAGGGTAGGAAACACCATATATTTT
clone_size: .
v_call: TRBV6-5
d_call: .
j_call: TRBJ1-3